One sample yielded the 11 T cell receptor beta chains listed below, sequenced in a study of blood T cells in healthy people across ages. PCR was performed a second time for 7 to 11 cycles using a sample-barcoded 5' primer and a J-beta primer mix. TCRdb re-called the 5' RACE reads through MiXCR, storing one row per CDR3 protein. The sample shows about 2 million distinct CDR3 sequences, approximately 50% of them seen only once. Specimen: blood. All receptors come from a woman aged 40 to 50 in good health.

In regard to this clonotype: This may stem from a read error, because a much larger clone lies one nucleotide away. J is TRBJ2-1 and V is TRBV7-3; 11 nucleotides line up with TRBD2. The length of the CDR3 is 15 residues. Per germline, CDR1 SGHTA and CDR2 FQGTGA. CDR3 in amino acids: CAGSLLAGVYNEQFF. The CDR3 DNA is TGTGCCGGCAGCTTACTAGCGGGGGTCTACAATGAGCAGTTCTTC.

This clonotype has just a few counts. V usage is TRBV5-1 and J usage is TRBJ2-4; 8 bases map to TRBD1. The better agreement between TRBJ2-7 and the DNA end casts doubt on the J call. Germline assignment: CDR1 SGHRS and CDR2 YFSETQ. The CDR3 has 16 residues. This CDR3 is CASSRVDLGQGYEQYF. CDR3 coding DNA: TGCGCCAGCAGCCGGGTCGACCTTGGACAGGGATACGAGCAGTACTTC.

The CDR3 bases are TGTGCCAGCAGTTACGAGGGGGGAAGGAACTATGGCTACACCTTC. Its protein is CASSYEGGRNYGYTF. The gene calls are TRBV6-2 or TRBV6-3 and TRBJ1-2, with D possibly matching TRBD1 (6 bases). Trimming pared 2 bases from V and 2 bases from J, leaving 12 bases between. Germline V lookup: CDR1 MNHEY, CDR2 SVGEGT. This CDR3 is 15 amino acids long.

This clonotype has a handful of counts. The V gene is TRBV5-8, the J gene TRBJ1-2; D not resolved. Deletions cut 2 bases from V and 4 bases from J, with 3 bases between. This CDR3 has 11 amino acids. The germline V gene encodes CDR1 SGHTS and CDR2 YDEGEE. The CDR3 nucleotides read TGTGCCAGCAGCTTATTCTATGGCTACACCTTC. Its translation is CASSLFYGYTF.

The gene calls are TRBV7-2 and TRBJ2-5; 7 bases match TRBD1. The CDR3 totals 15 residues. After removal of 4 bases from V and 4 bases from J, the junction contained 9 bases not matched to a gene. Germline V gives CDR1 SGHTA, CDR2 FQGNSA. Written as DNA, the CDR3 is TGTGCCAGCAGCTACGAGACAGGGCAGGGAGAGACCCAGTACTTC. Its protein product is CASSYETGQGETQYF.

Many counts were recorded for this clonotype. The chain recombines TRBV4-1 with TRBJ2-5; TRBD1 agrees at 8 bases. Germline values: CDR1 MGHRA, CDR2 YSYEKL. This CDR3 has 14 amino acids. J gave up 3 bases and V 4 bases, and 4 bases lay outside the gene matches. CDR3 sequence reads: CASSPSGQEETQYF. CDR3 sequence (DNA): TGCGCCAGCAGCCCATCGGGACAGGAAGAGACCCAGTACTTC.

V is TRBV12-3 or TRBV12-4 and J is TRBJ1-1; D is possibly TRBD1 (5 bases). The V end lost 4 bases, the J end lost 1 base, and 10 bases lay between the germline ends. The length of the CDR3 is 14 residues. The CDR3 DNA follows: TGTGCCAGCAGTTGGGGACGGGGGAACACTGAAGCTTTCTTT. The encoded protein is CASSWGRGNTEAFF.

This chain uses TRBV6-5 with TRBJ2-3; 10 bases align to TRBD2. The CDR3 extends over 16 amino acids. Trimming cost V 0 bases and J 4 bases; bases outside gene matches: 4. Germline-derived CDR1 and CDR2 are MNHEY and SVGAGI. The CDR3 DNA is TGTGCCAGCAGTTACTCGAGCGGGGGGGCCGCAGATACGCAGTATTTT. Translating gives CASSYSSGGAADTQYF.

The CDR3 loop reads CASRWGAQETQYF. The CDR3 DNA reads TGTGCCAGCAGATGGGGGGCGCAAGAGACCCAGTACTTC. The chain has TRBV12-3 or TRBV12-4 and TRBJ2-7; D assignment may be TRBD1 or TRBD2 (6 bases each). The closer fit of TRBJ2-5 to the DNA end suggests the J call may be wrong. CDR3 size: 13 residues.

There are a few counts of this clonotype. The rearrangement joins TRBV11-2 to TRBJ1-6; D might be TRBD1 (6 bases). The germline gives CDR1 SGHAT, CDR2 FQNNGV. There are 15 residues in the CDR3. V was shortened by 4 bases and J by 10 bases, with 17 bases between the two germline ends. CDR3 nucleotides: TGTGCCAGCAGCTCTTACAGGGAGGCATACTCACCCCTCCACTTT. Amino acids: CASSSYREAYSPLHF. Combining the CDR3 with reference TRBV11-2 and TRBJ1-6 gives the whole variable domain EAGVAQSPRYKIIEKRQSVAFWCNPISGHATLYWYQQILGQGPKLLIQFQNNGVVDDSQLPKDRFSAERLKGVDSTLKIQPAKLEDSAVYLCASSSYREAYSPLHFGNGTRLTVT.

V gene TRBV20-1 combines with J gene TRBJ2-3; D is unresolved. The V gene's germline CDR1 is DFQATT and CDR2 SNEGSKA (reference sequence). The CDR3 covers 12 residues. Trimming removed 3 bases at V and 6 bases at J, with 10 bases between. CDR3 DNA: TGCAGTGCTAGCCGAAGGTCTGATACGCAGTATTTT. Its protein product is CSASRRSDTQYF.